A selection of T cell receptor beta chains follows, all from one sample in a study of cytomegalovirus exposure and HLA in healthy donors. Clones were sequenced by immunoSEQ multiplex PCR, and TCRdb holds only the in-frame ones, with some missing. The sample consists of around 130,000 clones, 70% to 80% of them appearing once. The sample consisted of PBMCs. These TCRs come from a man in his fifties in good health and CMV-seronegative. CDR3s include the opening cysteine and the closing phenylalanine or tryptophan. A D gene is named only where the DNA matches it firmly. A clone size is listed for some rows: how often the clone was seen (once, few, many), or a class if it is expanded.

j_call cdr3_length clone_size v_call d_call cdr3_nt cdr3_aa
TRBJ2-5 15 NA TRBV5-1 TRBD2 TGCGCCAGCAGCTCGGGACTAACTCGGGAAGAGACCCAGTACTTC CASSSGLTREETQYF
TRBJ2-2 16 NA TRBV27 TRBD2 TGTGCCAGCAGTTCGATAGCGGGAGTTGACACCGGGGAGCTGTTTTTT CASSSIAGVDTGELFF
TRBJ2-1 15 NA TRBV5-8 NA TGTGCCAGCAGCTTGGGAAGTAGCTCCTACAATGAGCAGTTCTTC CASSLGSSSYNEQFF
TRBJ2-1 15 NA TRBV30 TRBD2 TGTGCCTGGAGTGCAGGGACTAGCGTCTACAATGAGCAGTTCTTC CAWSAGTSVYNEQFF
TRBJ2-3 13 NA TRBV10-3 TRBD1 TGTGCCACCGGACAGGCCCAGGCAGATACGCAGTATTTT CATGQAQADTQYF
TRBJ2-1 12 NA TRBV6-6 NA TGTGCCAGCAGTTATGAGGGCGATGAGCAGTTCTTC CASSYEGDEQFF
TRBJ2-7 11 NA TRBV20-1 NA TGCAGTGCTAGCGGGACCTACGAGCAGTACTTC CSASGTYEQYF
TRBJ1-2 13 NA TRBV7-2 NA TGTGCCAGCAGCTCCGCAGGGGTCTCTGGCTACACCTTC CASSSAGVSGYTF
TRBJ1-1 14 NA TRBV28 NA TGTGCCAGCAGTCCCTATCGTATGAACACTGAAGCTTTCTTT CASSPYRMNTEAFF
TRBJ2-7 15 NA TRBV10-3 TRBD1 TGTGCCATCAGTGGGGCGGGACAGGGGACCTACGAGCAGTACTTC CAISGAGQGTYEQYF
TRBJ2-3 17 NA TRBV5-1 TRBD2 TGCGCCAGCAGCTTGGTGGCTAGCGGGAGTAGTACAGATACGCAGTATTTT CASSLVASGSSTDTQYF
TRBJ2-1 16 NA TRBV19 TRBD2 TGTGCCAGTAGTGCCAAGGGACTAGCGGGAACTGATGAGCAGTTCTTC CASSAKGLAGTDEQFF
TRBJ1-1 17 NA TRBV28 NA TGTGCCAGCAGTTTACCCTTCCGGACAACCATGAACACTGAAGCTTTCTTT CASSLPFRTTMNTEAFF
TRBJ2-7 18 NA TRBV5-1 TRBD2 TGCGCCAGCAGCTTGAGTCCAGCGGGAGTAAGAGGAACATACGAGCAGTACTTC CASSLSPAGVRGTYEQYF
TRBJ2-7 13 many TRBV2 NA TGTGCCAGCAGTGGTTCAGGGGTCCACGAGCAGTACTTC CASSGSGVHEQYF
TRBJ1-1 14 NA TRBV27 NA TGTGCCAGCAGCCTGGGCCCCATGAACACTGAAGCTTTCTTT CASSLGPMNTEAFF
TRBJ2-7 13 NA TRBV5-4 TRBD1 TGTGCCAGCAGCTCGGGACAGCTCTACGAGCAGTACTTC CASSSGQLYEQYF
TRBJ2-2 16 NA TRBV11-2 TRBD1 TGTGCCAGCAGCCGCCGGGGGGACAGGGAAACCGGGGAGCTGTTTTTT CASSRRGDRETGELFF
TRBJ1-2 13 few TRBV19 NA TGTGCCAGTCGACGGACCACGGGGTATGGCTACACCTTC CASRRTTGYGYTF
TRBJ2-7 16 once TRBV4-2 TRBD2 TGTGCCAGCAGCCAAACGGGGACTAGCGGCACCTACGAGCAGTACTTC CASSQTGTSGTYEQYF
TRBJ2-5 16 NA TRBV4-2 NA TGTGCCAGCAGCCAAGATTTTCGGGGGTGGGGGGAGACCCAGTACTTC CASSQDFRGWGETQYF
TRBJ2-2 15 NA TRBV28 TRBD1 TGTGCCAGCAGTTTATGGGGGACAGGGCTCGGGGAGCTGTTTTTT CASSLWGTGLGELFF
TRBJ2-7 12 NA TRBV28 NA TGTGCCAGCACCAGGGCCCCCTACGAGCAGTACTTC CASTRAPYEQYF
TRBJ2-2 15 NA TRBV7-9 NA TGTGCCAGCAGCTTTACAGGGCGGAACACCGGGGAGCTGTTTTTT CASSFTGRNTGELFF
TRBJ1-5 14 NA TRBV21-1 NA TGTGCCAGCAGCAACAATTCCGGGACAGGGGAGGGACATTTT CASSNNSGTGEGHF
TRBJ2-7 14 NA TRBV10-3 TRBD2 TGTGCCATCAGAGGATCGCGGGAGGGCTCCGAGCAGTACTTC CAIRGSREGSEQYF
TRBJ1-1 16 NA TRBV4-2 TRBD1 TGTGCCAGCAGCCAAGATCGGGAGGGGGCGCTTACTGAAGCTTTCTTT CASSQDREGALTEAFF
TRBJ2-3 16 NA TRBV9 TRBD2 TGTGCCAGCAGCGTAGGGTCTAGCGGGAACACAGATACGCAGTATTTT CASSVGSSGNTDTQYF
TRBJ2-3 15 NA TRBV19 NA TGTGCCAGTAGTTCCACGGGACAATCAACAGATACGCAGTATTTT CASSSTGQSTDTQYF